Below, 29 T cell receptor beta chains from the same sample are listed, as sequenced in a study of CD8+ T cells in alopecia areata. RNA extraction was followed by reverse transcription into cDNA, which acted as the sequencing template. Produced via immunoSEQ multiplex PCR; TCRdb's table is partial and in-frame only. Of 150,000 to 200,000 clones listed, roughly 60% are singletons. Described treatment: oral pan-JAK inhibitor, 5-10 mg twice daily. Sequenced here: CD4+ T cells sorted from blood, sampled at week 24, from a patient treated with tofacitinib. All receptors come from a human donor with alopecia areata.

This clone was seen a few times. One end of the junction is discordant with germline, which a read error may explain. The chain combines TRBV6-1 with TRBJ1-2; no firm D call. Germline CDR1 and CDR2: MNHNS and SASEGT. This CDR3 has 12 amino acids. The CDR3 loop reads CASREGNYGYTF. The CDR3 DNA follows: TGTGCCAGCAGAGAAGGGAACTATGGCTACACCTTC.

The chain recombines TRBV9 with TRBJ1-1; no clear D. Between the trimmed V and J ends, which lost 1 base and 4 bases, there was a span of 8 bases. The germline V gene has CDR1 SGDLS and CDR2 YYNGEE. The CDR3 covers 13 residues. CDR3 in amino acids: CASSVSGFTEAFF. The DNA of the CDR3 is TGTGCCAGCAGCGTATCTGGGTTCACTGAAGCTTTCTTT.

This clone has more than one count but fewer than ten. The V gene is TRBV7-8, the J gene TRBJ2-5; D possibly corresponds to TRBD1 (6 bases). CDR3 length: 13 residues. The germline V gene has CDR1 SGHVS and CDR2 FQNEAQ. Trimming pared 1 base from V and 7 bases from J, leaving 10 bases between. The CDR3 reads CASSLGQEVTQYF. DNA of the CDR3: TGTGCCAGCAGCTTAGGACAGGAGGTGACCCAGTACTTC.

This clone has at least ten counts. The chain carries TRBV4-2 and TRBJ2-3; D is undetermined. The CDR3 is 13 amino acids. The V gene's germline CDR1 is LGHNA and CDR2 YNFKEQ. The ends were cut back, 6 bases at V and 5 bases at J, with 12 bases in the middle. Written as DNA, the CDR3 is TGTGCCAGCAGGCAGGCGACGGGAGATACGCAGTATTTT. Residues: CASRQATGDTQYF.

The J gene is TRBJ2-7, the V gene TRBV7-9; D unclear. Germline values: CDR1 SEHNR, CDR2 FQNEAQ (reference sequence). CDR3 size: 12 residues. V was clipped by 5 bases and J by 3 bases, with 8 bases between them. The CDR3 protein is CASSRIVYEQYF. The CDR3 DNA sequence: TGTGCCAGCAGCCGGATCGTCTACGAGCAGTACTTC.

This chain connects TRBV5-4 to TRBJ2-3; 12 positions agree with TRBD2. CDR1 SGHNT and CDR2 YYREEE come from the germline V gene (reference sequence). This CDR3 is 19 amino acids long. V lost 4 bases, J lost 0 bases, and 12 bases stayed unmatched. The CDR3 nucleotides read TGTGCCAGCAGCCTACCGACTAGCGGGGGCACCTCTAGCACAGATACGCAGTATTTT. It specifies CASSLPTSGGTSSTDTQYF.

This sequence joins TRBV7-3 and TRBJ1-1, with 8 bases lining up with TRBD1. The CDR3 covers 13 residues. Germline V gives CDR1 SGHTA, CDR2 FQGTGA. V was clipped by 5 bases and J by 5 bases; unmatched bases: 4. The CDR3 reads CASSRGQGTEAFF. CDR3 coding DNA: TGTGCCAGCAGCCGAGGACAGGGTACTGAAGCTTTCTTT.

This chain uses TRBV5-1 with TRBJ2-1, with D perhaps TRBD1 (5 bases). V lost 0 bases, J lost 7 bases, and 14 bases lay in between. The CDR3 is made up of 15 amino acids. From germline, CDR1 is SGHRS and CDR2 YFSETQ. CDR3 in DNA: TGCGCCAGCAGCTTGGAAGGGGAAAGGTTAAATGAGCAGTTCTTC. This gives the protein CASSLEGERLNEQFF. Full variable domain (missing parts from reference TRBV5-1 and TRBJ2-1): KAGVTQTPRYLIKTRGQQVTLSCSPISGHRSVSWYQQTPGQGLQFLFEYFSETQRNKGNFPGRFSGRQFSNSRSEMNVSTLELGDSALYLCASSLEGERLNEQFFGPGTRLTVL.

The rearrangement links TRBV11-2 to TRBJ1-6; D gene ambiguous. V was clipped by 4 bases and J by 11 bases, with 18 bases between them. The CDR3 extends over 15 amino acids. Germline V gene lookup returns CDR1 SGHAT and CDR2 FQNNGV. As DNA, the CDR3 is TGTGCCAGCAGCTCCGGAGGACGGCTTTTGACACCCCTCCACTTT. Translated, it gives CASSSGGRLLTPLHF.

This clone was observed a handful of times. The chain employs TRBV5-6 and TRBJ2-5; TRBD1 matches at 7 bases. The CDR3 spans 13 residues. V lost 4 bases, J lost 7 bases, and 7 bases stayed unmatched. Germline V gene lookup returns CDR1 SGHDT and CDR2 YYEEEE. In nucleotides, the CDR3 is TGTGCCAGCAGCGGGACAGCCCGTGGGACCCAGTACTTC. This gives the protein CASSGTARGTQYF.

CDR3 nucleotide sequence: TGCGCCAGCAGCCAAGTGACAGGTGGTAATTCACCCCTCCACTTT. Residues: CASSQVTGGNSPLHF. The chain couples TRBV4-1 to TRBJ1-6, with D maybe TRBD1 (6 bases). V was clipped by 1 base and J by 6 bases, with 10 bases between them. This CDR3 has 15 amino acids. CDR1 is MGHRA and CDR2 is YSYEKL in the germline V gene.

The chain uses TRBV27 and TRBJ2-3, with 8 bases lining up with TRBD2. V dropped 7 bases and J dropped 7; count of bases not matched to a gene: 10. The CDR3 loop spans 14 amino acids. Germline V lookup: CDR1 MNHEY, CDR2 SMNVEV (reference sequence). The CDR3 DNA is TGTGCCAGCACAGCCGGGACTAGTATCTATACGCAGTATTTT. Its protein product is CASTAGTSIYTQYF.

Concerning this clone itself: Other DNA variants within this sample encode the same CDR3. The V gene is TRBV6-5, the J gene TRBJ2-7; D is uncertain. Germline lookup yields CDR1 MNHEY and CDR2 SVGAGI. The V end was cut by 0 bases, the J end by 0 bases, with 6 bases between. CDR3 length: 14 residues. The CDR3 loop is CASSYSHSSYEQYF. For the CDR3, the DNA is TGTGCCAGCAGTTACTCACACTCCTCCTACGAGCAGTACTTC.

The gene calls are TRBV4-1 and TRBJ2-7, with unresolved D. V was shortened by 5 bases and J by 5 bases, with 19 bases between the two germline ends. This CDR3 has 15 residues. Germline CDR1 reads MGHRA; CDR2 reads YSYEKL. This chain's CDR3 is CASSAFWSPNDEQYF. Here the CDR3 DNA reads TGCGCCAGCAGCGCCTTTTGGTCCCCCAACGACGAGCAGTACTTC.

At least ten counts were recorded for this clone. This chain connects TRBV4-1 to TRBJ2-6; 12 bases are shared with TRBD1. CDR3 size: 19 residues. Germline-derived CDR1 and CDR2 are MGHRA and YSYEKL. V shed 4 bases, J shed 5 bases, and the junction held 12 bases outside the gene matches. The CDR3 loop reads CASSLIPGTGGNRANVLTF. The CDR3 region has the DNA TGCGCCAGCAGCCTTATACCCGGGACAGGGGGCAATAGGGCCAACGTCCTGACTTTC.

The gene calls are TRBV2 and TRBJ2-2; TRBD1 is a possible D gene (6 bases). The CDR3 spans 15 residues. In germline, CDR1 is SNHLY, CDR2 FYNNEI. The germline V and J ends were trimmed by 5 bases and 4 bases, with 14 bases remaining between them. The CDR3 nucleotides read TGTGCCAGCAGTTCCGGGACACAACGCACCGGGGAGCTGTTTTTT. This gives the protein CASSSGTQRTGELFF.

This chain links TRBV6-4 with TRBJ2-6; D gene uncertain. Germline CDR1 is MRHNA and CDR2 is SNTAGT. The CDR3 spans 14 residues. The germline V and J ends were trimmed by 5 bases and 0 bases, with 5 bases remaining between them. This chain's CDR3 is CASSPHSGANVLTF. The CDR3 coding sequence is TGTGCCAGCAGTCCACACTCTGGGGCCAACGTCCTGACTTTC.

As regards this clone: Other DNA sequences in this specimen translate into the identical CDR3. The rearrangement joins TRBV10-3 to TRBJ2-7; D is uncertain. V was pared by 0 bases and J by 3 bases, with 3 bases between. Germline V gene sequence: CDR1 ENHRY, CDR2 SYGVKD. The CDR3 is 12 amino acids. CDR3 protein: CAISESSYEQYF. The CDR3 region has the DNA TGTGCCATCAGTGAGTCTAGCTACGAGCAGTACTTC.

This clone turned up a few times. The chain carries TRBV30 and TRBJ2-7; TRBD2 is a possible D gene (6 bases). Trimming removed 0 bases from V and 3 bases from J, with 15 bases in between. The CDR3 loop spans 15 amino acids. CDR1 and CDR2 (germline): GTSNPN, SVGIG (reference sequence). This CDR3 reads CAWSVGLPEDYEQYF. DNA of the CDR3: TGTGCCTGGAGTGTAGGACTACCGGAGGACTACGAGCAGTACTTC.

This clone was seen only a few times. The chain uses TRBV5-1 and TRBJ2-2; D is ambiguous. Trimming took 7 bases from V and 0 from J, leaving 16 bases between them. The CDR3 length is 16 residues. The germline V gene has CDR1 SGHRS and CDR2 YFSETQ. CDR3 nucleotides: TGCGCCAGCGAAACTACGGGCAGTACGAACACCGGGGAGCTGTTTTTT. Its translation is CASETTGSTNTGELFF.

The chain recombines TRBV4-3 with TRBJ2-1; 7 bases are shared with TRBD1. The germline V gene encodes CDR1 LGHNA and CDR2 YSLEER. The CDR3 contains 14 residues. Germline trimming cut 3 bases from V and 9 bases from J; bases unmatched to any gene: 8. CDR3 in DNA: TGCGCCAGCAGCCACAGACAGGGTACCGTTGAGCAGTTCTTC. Its protein product is CASSHRQGTVEQFF.

This clone was observed once. The CDR3 protein is CASSLASGRGETQYF. The CDR3 DNA reads as TGTGCCAGCAGCTTAGCCAGTGGGAGGGGGGAGACCCAGTACTTC. This chain connects TRBV7-2 to TRBJ2-5, with D possibly TRBD2 on 7 matching bases. The V and J ends lost 0 bases and 5 bases respectively, with 13 bases between them. The CDR3 is made up of 15 amino acids. Germline-derived CDR1 and CDR2 are SGHTA and FQGNSA.

This clone appeared a single time. The chain employs TRBV2 and TRBJ1-1; no clear D gene. The CDR3 loop spans 13 amino acids. Trimming shortened V by 6 bases and J by 3 bases, and 11 bases separated the two germline ends. The germline V gene encodes CDR1 SNHLY and CDR2 FYNNEI. The CDR3 DNA sequence: TGTGCCAGCAGCGCAGCCCTAGACACTGAAGCTTTCTTT. Translated: CASSAALDTEAFF. Complete variable domain (other parts from reference TRBV2 and TRBJ1-1): EPEVTQTPSHQVTQMGQEVILRCVPISNHLYFYWYRQILGQKVEFLVSFYNNEISEKSEIFDDQFSVERPDGSNFTLKIRSTKLEDSAMYFCASSAALDTEAFFGQGTRLTVV.

The rearrangement links TRBV5-4 to TRBJ2-7; 7 bases agree with TRBD2. CDR1 is SGHNT and CDR2 is YYREEE in the germline V gene (reference sequence). The CDR3 runs to 16 residues. V dropped 3 bases and J dropped 0; count of bases not matched to a gene: 9. The CDR3 bases are TGTGCCAGCAGCTCCCCTCAGGGAGGGAGCTCCTACGAGCAGTACTTC. This encodes CASSSPQGGSSYEQYF.

The chain combines TRBV29-1 with TRBJ1-5; D is unclear. CDR1 and CDR2 from the germline V gene are SQVTM and ANQGSEA. The V end was cut by 4 bases, the J end by 0 bases, with 7 bases between. This CDR3 spans 13 amino acids. DNA for the CDR3: TGCAGCGTTGTGGAGAATAGCAATCAGCCCCAGCATTTT. This sequence encodes CSVVENSNQPQHF.

The chain joins TRBV2 to TRBJ2-5; TRBD1 might be the D (5 bases). This CDR3 is 13 amino acids long. From germline, CDR1 is SNHLY and CDR2 FYNNEI. The germline V and J ends were trimmed by 6 bases and 3 bases, with 11 bases remaining between them. CDR3 protein: CASRDDRKETQYF. The CDR3 DNA reads TGTGCCAGCAGGGACGACAGAAAAGAGACCCAGTACTTC.

The chain combines TRBV2 with TRBJ2-5; TRBD1 matches at 7 bases. V lost 4 bases and J lost 4; bases outside the gene matches: 9. The CDR3 extends over 15 amino acids. Germline V CDR1 and CDR2: SNHLY, FYNNEI. The chain's CDR3 is CASSGGRGWRETQYF. CDR3 DNA sequence: TGTGCCAGCAGTGGAGGCAGGGGGTGGCGAGAGACCCAGTACTTC.

The V call is TRBV6-5, the J call TRBJ2-5; D is ambiguous. The germline V and J ends were trimmed by 4 bases and 3 bases, with 18 bases remaining between them. CDR3 size: 16 residues. Germline V gene sequence: CDR1 MNHEY, CDR2 SVGAGI. The CDR3 region has the DNA TGTGCCAGCAGTTCCGACGATGCTGGGCGGAAAGAGACCCAGTACTTC. The encoded protein is CASSSDDAGRKETQYF.

This chain connects TRBV13 to TRBJ1-1; D is unresolved. Germline CDR1 and CDR2: PRHDT and FYEKMQ (reference sequence). Trimming pared 5 bases from V and 0 bases from J, leaving 10 bases between. The CDR3 is 14 residues long. The CDR3 coding sequence is TGTGCCAGCAGCAGAAGGATCATGAACACTGAAGCTTTCTTT. It encodes CASSRRIMNTEAFF.